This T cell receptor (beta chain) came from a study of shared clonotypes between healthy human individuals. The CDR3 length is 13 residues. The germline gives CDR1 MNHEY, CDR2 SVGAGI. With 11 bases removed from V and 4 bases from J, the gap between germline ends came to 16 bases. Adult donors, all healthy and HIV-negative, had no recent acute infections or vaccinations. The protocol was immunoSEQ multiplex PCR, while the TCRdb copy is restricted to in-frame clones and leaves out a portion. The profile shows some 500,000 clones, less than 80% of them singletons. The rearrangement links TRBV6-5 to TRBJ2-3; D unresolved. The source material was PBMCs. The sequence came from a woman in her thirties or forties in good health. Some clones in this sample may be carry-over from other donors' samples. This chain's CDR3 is CACRYHGADTQYF. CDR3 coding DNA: TGTGCCTGTCGATATCATGGGGCAGATACGCAGTATTTT.